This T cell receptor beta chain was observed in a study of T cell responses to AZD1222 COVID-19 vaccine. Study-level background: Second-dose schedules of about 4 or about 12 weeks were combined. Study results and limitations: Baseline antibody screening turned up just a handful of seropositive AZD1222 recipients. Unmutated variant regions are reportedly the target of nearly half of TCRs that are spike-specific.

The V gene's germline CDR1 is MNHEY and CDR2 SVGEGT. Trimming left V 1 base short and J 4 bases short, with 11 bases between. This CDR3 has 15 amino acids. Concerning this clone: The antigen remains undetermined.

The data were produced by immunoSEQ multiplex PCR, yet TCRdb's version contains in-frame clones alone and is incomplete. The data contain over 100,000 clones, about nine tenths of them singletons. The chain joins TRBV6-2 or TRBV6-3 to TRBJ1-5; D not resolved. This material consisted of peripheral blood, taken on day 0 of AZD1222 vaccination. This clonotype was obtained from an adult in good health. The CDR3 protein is CASSYLGPLNQPQHF. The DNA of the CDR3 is TGTGCCAGCAGTTACTTAGGGCCGCTTAATCAGCCCCAGCATTTT.